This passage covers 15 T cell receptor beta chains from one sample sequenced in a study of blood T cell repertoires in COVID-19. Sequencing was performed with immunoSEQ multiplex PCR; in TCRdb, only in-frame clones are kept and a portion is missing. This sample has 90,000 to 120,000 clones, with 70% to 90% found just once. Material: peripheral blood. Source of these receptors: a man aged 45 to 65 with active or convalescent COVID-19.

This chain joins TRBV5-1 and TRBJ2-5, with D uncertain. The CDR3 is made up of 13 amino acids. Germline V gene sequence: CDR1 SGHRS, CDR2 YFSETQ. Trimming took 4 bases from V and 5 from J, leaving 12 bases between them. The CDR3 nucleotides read TGCGCCAGCAGCCCCAGTCCCTCTGAGACCCAGTACTTC. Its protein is CASSPSPSETQYF.

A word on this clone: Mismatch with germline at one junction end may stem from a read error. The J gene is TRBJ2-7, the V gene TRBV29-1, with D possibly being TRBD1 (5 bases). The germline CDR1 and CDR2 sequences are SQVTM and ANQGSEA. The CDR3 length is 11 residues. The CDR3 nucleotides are TGCAGCGTTGGAGTCCGACAGTTCCTCTTGTTC. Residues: CSVGVRQFLLF.

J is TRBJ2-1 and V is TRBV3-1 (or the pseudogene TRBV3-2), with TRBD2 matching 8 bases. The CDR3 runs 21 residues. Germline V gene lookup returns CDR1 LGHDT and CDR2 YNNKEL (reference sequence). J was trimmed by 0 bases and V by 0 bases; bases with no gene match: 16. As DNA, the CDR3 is TGTGCCAGCAGCCAAGAGGTGCAGAGCGGGAGAAGGGTGGGCTCCTACAATGAGCAGTTCTTC. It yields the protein CASSQEVQSGRRVGSYNEQFF.

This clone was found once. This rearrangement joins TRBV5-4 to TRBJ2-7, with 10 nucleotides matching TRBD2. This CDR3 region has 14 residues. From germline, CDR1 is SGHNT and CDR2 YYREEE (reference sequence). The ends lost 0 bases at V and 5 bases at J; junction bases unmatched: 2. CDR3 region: CASSLGLAGDEQYF. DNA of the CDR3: TGTGCCAGCAGCTTGGGTCTAGCGGGAGACGAGCAGTACTTC.

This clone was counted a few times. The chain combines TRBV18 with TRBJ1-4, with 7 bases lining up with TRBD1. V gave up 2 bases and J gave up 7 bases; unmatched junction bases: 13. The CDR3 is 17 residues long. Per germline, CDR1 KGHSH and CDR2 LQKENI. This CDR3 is CASSPFDPGQSREKLFF. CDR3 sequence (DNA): TGTGCCAGCTCACCATTCGACCCGGGACAGTCTCGTGAAAAACTGTTTTTT.

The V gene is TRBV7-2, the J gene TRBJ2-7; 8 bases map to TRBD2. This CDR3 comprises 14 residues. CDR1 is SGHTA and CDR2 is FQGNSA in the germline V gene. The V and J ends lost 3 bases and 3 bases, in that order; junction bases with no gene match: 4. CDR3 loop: CASSFKRESYEQYF. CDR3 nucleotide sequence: TGTGCCAGCAGCTTTAAGCGGGAGAGCTACGAGCAGTACTTC.

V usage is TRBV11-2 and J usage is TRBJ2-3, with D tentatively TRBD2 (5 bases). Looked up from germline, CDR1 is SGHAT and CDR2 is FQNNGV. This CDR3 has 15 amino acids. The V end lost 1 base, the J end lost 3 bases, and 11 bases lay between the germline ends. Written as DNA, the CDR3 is TGTGCCAGCAGCTTAGGATCCACTAGTACAGATACGCAGTATTTT. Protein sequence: CASSLGSTSTDTQYF.

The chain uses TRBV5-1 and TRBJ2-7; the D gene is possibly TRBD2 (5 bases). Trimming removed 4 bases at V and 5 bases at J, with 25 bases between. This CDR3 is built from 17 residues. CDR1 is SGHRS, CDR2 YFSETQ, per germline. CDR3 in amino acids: CASSTSPGSSSGNEQYF. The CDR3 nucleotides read TGCGCCAGCAGCACCTCACCCGGGTCAAGCTCGGGGAACGAGCAGTACTTC.

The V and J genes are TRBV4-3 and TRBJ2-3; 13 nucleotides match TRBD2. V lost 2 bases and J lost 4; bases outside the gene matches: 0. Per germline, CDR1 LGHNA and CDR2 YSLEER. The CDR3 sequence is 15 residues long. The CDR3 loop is CASSQTSGRADTQYF. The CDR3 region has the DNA TGCGCCAGCAGCCAAACTAGCGGGAGGGCAGATACGCAGTATTTT.

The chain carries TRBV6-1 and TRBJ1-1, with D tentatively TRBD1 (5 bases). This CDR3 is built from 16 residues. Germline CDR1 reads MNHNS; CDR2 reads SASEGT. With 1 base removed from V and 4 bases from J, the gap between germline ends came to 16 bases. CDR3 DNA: TGTGCCAGCAGTGAAGGGAGGGGCCGGAGGGGCACTGAAGCTTTCTTT. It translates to CASSEGRGRRGTEAFF.

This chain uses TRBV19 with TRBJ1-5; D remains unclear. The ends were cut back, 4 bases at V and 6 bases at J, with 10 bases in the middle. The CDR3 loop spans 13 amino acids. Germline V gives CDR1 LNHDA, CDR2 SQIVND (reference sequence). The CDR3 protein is CASSTGLAQPQHF. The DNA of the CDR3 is TGTGCCAGTAGTACTGGGCTCGCTCAGCCCCAGCATTTT.

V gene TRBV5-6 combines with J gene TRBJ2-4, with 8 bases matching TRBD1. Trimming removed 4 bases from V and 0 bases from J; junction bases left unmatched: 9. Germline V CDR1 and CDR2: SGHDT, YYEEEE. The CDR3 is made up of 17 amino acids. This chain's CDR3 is CASSGIGQGGAKNIQYF. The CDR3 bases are TGTGCCAGCAGCGGGATAGGACAGGGCGGAGCCAAAAACATTCAGTACTTC.

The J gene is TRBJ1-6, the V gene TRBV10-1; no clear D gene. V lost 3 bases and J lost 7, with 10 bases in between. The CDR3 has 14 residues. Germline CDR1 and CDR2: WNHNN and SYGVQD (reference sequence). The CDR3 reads CASSDNFRNSPLHF. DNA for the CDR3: TGCGCCAGCAGTGACAATTTCAGAAATTCACCCCTCCACTTT.

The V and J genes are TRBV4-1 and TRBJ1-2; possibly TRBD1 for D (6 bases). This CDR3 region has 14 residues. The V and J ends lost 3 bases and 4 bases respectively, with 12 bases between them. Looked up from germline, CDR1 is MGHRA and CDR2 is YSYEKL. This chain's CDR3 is CASSHQGRSYGYTF. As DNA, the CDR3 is TGCGCCAGCAGCCATCAGGGGCGGTCCTATGGCTACACCTTC.

CDR3 loop: CASSPSAPNNEQFF. The CDR3 DNA reads TGTGCCAGCAGCCCCAGCGCCCCCAACAATGAGCAGTTCTTC. The J gene is TRBJ2-1, the V gene TRBV7-9, with no clear D. This CDR3 comprises 14 residues. Germline V lookup: CDR1 SEHNR, CDR2 FQNEAQ (reference sequence). V lost 5 bases and J lost 5, with 13 bases in between. Using reference TRBV7-9 and TRBJ2-1 for the parts outside the CDR3, the full variable domain is DTGVSQNPRHKITKRGQNVTFRCDPISEHNRLYWYRQTLGQGPEFLTYFQNEAQLEKSRLLSDRFSAERPKGSFSTLEIQRTEQGDSAMYLCASSPSAPNNEQFFGPGTRLTVL.